Listed below are T cell receptor beta chains from one sample, sequenced in a study of blood T cell repertoires in COVID-19. Profiling relied on immunoSEQ multiplex PCR, and the TCRdb table lists in-frame clones only, not all of them. Of 90,000 to 120,000 clones listed, around four fifths were seen once; the top ten hold around 4.4%. The sample taken for sequencing was peripheral blood. Receptor source: a man aged 70 or older with acute or convalescent COVID-19. Both conserved end residues are part of each CDR3. The D gene is left open where the match is weak. Expanded clones are given a class, and other clones once, few, many or no size at all.

V gene,CDR3 length,D gene,clone size,J gene,CDR3 DNA,CDR3 protein
TRBV6-5,13,.,.,TRBJ1-5,TGTGCCAGCAGCGCGCAGGGGAATCAGCCCCAGCATTTT,CASSAQGNQPQHF
TRBV19,16,.,.,TRBJ1-3,TGTGCCAGTATTCTCGAACGGACTGCCTCTGGAAACACCATATATTTT,CASILERTASGNTIYF
TRBV5-1,15,TRBD2,.,TRBJ2-1,TGCGCCAGCAGCCCGGCGGGACTAGCGTACAATGAGCAGTTCTTC,CASSPAGLAYNEQFF
TRBV10-2,14,TRBD2,few,TRBJ2-5,TGCGCCAGCAGTGTGGCGGGGGGGAAAGAGACCCAGTACTTC,CASSVAGGKETQYF
TRBV7-9,12,.,.,TRBJ2-3,TGTGCCAGCAGCTCGACACTCGCTACGCAGTATTTT,CASSSTLATQYF
TRBV19,16,.,few,TRBJ2-2,TGTGCCAGTAGTATCGGGGTACGTGGGTACACCGGGGAGCTGTTTTTT,CASSIGVRGYTGELFF
TRBV5-1,13,.,.,TRBJ2-7,TGCGCCAGCAGCTTCGGGCAGGGTGGAGAGCAGTACTTC,CASSFGQGGEQYF
TRBV19,18,TRBD1,.,TRBJ2-6,TGTGCCAGTAGTATCTTCGGGCTACAGGGGTACGGGGCCAACGTCCTGACTTTC,CASSIFGLQGYGANVLTF
TRBV2,15,.,.,TRBJ2-3,TGTGCCAGCAGTGGACAGAGTGCTAGCACAGATACGCAGTATTTT,CASSGQSASTDTQYF
TRBV7-9,14,.,.,TRBJ1-4,TGTGCCATCCGTCGAGGTCCGGGGGGTGAAAAACTGTTTTTT,CAIRRGPGGEKLFF
TRBV7-9,16,TRBD1,.,TRBJ1-1,TGTGCCAGCAGCCCAACAGGGGGAAAAGGGAACACTGAAGCTTTCTTT,CASSPTGGKGNTEAFF
TRBV4-3,16,TRBD2,.,TRBJ2-1,TGCGCCAGCAGCCAGGGAACTAGCGGGGGGGCCTATGAGCAGTTCTTC,CASSQGTSGGAYEQFF
TRBV4-3,17,.,.,TRBJ2-4,TGCGCCAGCAGCCAAGATAGGCTAGACCACCCCAAAAACATTCAGTACTTC,CASSQDRLDHPKNIQYF
TRBV5-1,15,TRBD2,.,TRBJ2-1,TGCGCCAGCAGCCTAACTAGCGGGGCCTACAATGAGCAGTTCTTC,CASSLTSGAYNEQFF
TRBV19,12,.,.,TRBJ2-7,TGTGCCAGTGGCCGGGGATCCTACGAGCAGTACTTC,CASGRGSYEQYF
TRBV25-1,13,.,.,TRBJ1-1,TGTGCCAGCGGATATGCGGGGGTGACTGAAGCTTTCTTT,CASGYAGVTEAFF
TRBV5-1,16,TRBD1,.,TRBJ2-5,TGCGCCAGCAGCTGGGGTCCGACAGGGGGCGCGAAGACCCAGTACTTC,CASSWGPTGGAKTQYF
TRBV3-1/TRBV3-2,14,.,.,TRBJ2-3,TGTGCCAGCAGCCTAGGGGTGGTTACAGATACGCAGTATTTT,CASSLGVVTDTQYF
TRBV6-6,13,TRBD2,.,TRBJ2-1,TGTGCCAGCACCTCTAGCGGATACAATGAGCAGTTCTTC,CASTSSGYNEQFF
TRBV7-3,14,.,.,TRBJ1-2,TGTGCCAGCAGCTTAACTACAGGGACCTATGGCTACACCTTC,CASSLTTGTYGYTF
TRBV19,16,.,.,TRBJ1-5,TGTGCCAGTAGTATAGACCCGCAGGGTGTCGGTCGGCCCCAGCATTTT,CASSIDPQGVGRPQHF
TRBV19,13,.,.,TRBJ1-5,TGTGCCAGTAGTATCGAGGTTATACAGCCCCAGCATTTT,CASSIEVIQPQHF
TRBV19,15,TRBD1,.,TRBJ1-6,TGTGCCAGTAACCGGGACAGGGCCGATAATTCACCCCTCCACTTT,CASNRDRADNSPLHF
TRBV19,14,.,.,TRBJ2-1,TGTGCCAGTAGTATACAGGGGCTATTCAATGAGCAGTTCTTC,CASSIQGLFNEQFF
TRBV11-1,14,.,.,TRBJ1-2,TGTGCCAGCAGCAGCAGGGTGCAGGGCTATGGCTACACCTTC,CASSSRVQGYGYTF
TRBV7-9,12,.,.,TRBJ2-3,TGTGCCAGCAGCCTCTGGAGGGAGAGGCAGTATTTT,CASSLWRERQYF
TRBV27,18,.,.,TRBJ1-2,TGTGCCAGCAGTGGACACAGGGAAGCGGGGTCGGCTAACTATGGCTACACCTTC,CASSGHREAGSANYGYTF
TRBV5-6,15,.,.,TRBJ1-4,TGTGCCAGCAGCCTGGTTGGAGGAGCTAATGAAAAACTGTTTTTT,CASSLVGGANEKLFF
TRBV3-1/TRBV3-2,16,TRBD1,.,TRBJ2-5,TGTGCCAGCAGCCAAGCCTGGGACAGGTACCAAGAGACCCAGTACTTC,CASSQAWDRYQETQYF
TRBV6-5,14,.,few,TRBJ1-5,TGTGCCAGCAGCCGAACAGGGAGCGATCAGCCCCAGCATTTT,CASSRTGSDQPQHF
TRBV7-2,16,TRBD2,.,TRBJ2-3,TGTGCCAGCAGCTTGGGACTAGCGGGGAGCACAGATACGCAGTATTTT,CASSLGLAGSTDTQYF
TRBV2,16,TRBD2,.,TRBJ2-7,TGTGCCAGCAGTGAGACCGGGACTAGCGGGGGGTACGAGCAGTACTTC,CASSETGTSGGYEQYF
TRBV14,18,TRBD2,.,TRBJ2-5,TGTGCCAGCAGCCAAGCAAAACTAGCGGCCGGACCGCAAGAGACCCAGTACTTC,CASSQAKLAAGPQETQYF
TRBV19,15,.,.,TRBJ1-5,TGTGCCAGTAGTATAGAAGGTGGGGGCGATCAGCCCCAGCATTTT,CASSIEGGGDQPQHF
TRBV5-1,14,TRBD1,.,TRBJ2-1,TGCGCCAGCAGCTTTGGACAGGTATTAAATGAGCAGTTCTTC,CASSFGQVLNEQFF
TRBV7-3,13,.,few,TRBJ1-1,TGTGCCAGCAGCTTAGTCAGGGACACTGAAGCTTTCTTT,CASSLVRDTEAFF
TRBV6-2/TRBV6-3,12,.,.,TRBJ2-2,TGTGCCAGCAGTCGGAACACCGGGGAGCTGTTTTTT,CASSRNTGELFF
TRBV15,15,.,.,TRBJ2-5,TGTGCCACCAGCAGGGCGAGGGGACTCCAAGAGACCCAGTACTTC,CATSRARGLQETQYF
TRBV4-2,16,TRBD2,.,TRBJ2-5,TGTGCCAGCAGCCCAGGACTAGCGGGGGGGCGGGAGACCCAGTACTTC,CASSPGLAGGRETQYF
TRBV3-1/TRBV3-2,16,.,.,TRBJ1-4,TGTGCCAGCAGCCATGGAGGCGCGGGTGGTAATGAAAAACTGTTTTTT,CASSHGGAGGNEKLFF
TRBV5-1,16,.,.,TRBJ1-1,TGCGCCAGCAGCTTGCTAGGGGGAACGATGAACACTGAAGCTTTCTTT,CASSLLGGTMNTEAFF
TRBV9,14,TRBD1,.,TRBJ2-1,TGTGCCAGCACCAGGGACAGCTCCTACAATGAGCAGTTCTTC,CASTRDSSYNEQFF
TRBV5-1,14,.,.,TRBJ1-1,TGCGCCAGCAGCCAGGGGACGGAGAACACTGAAGCTTTCTTT,CASSQGTENTEAFF
TRBV9,17,TRBD2,.,TRBJ2-3,TGTGCCAGCAGCTCCCGGTCTAGCGGGGGGGGCACAGATACGCAGTATTTT,CASSSRSSGGGTDTQYF
TRBV9,13,.,.,TRBJ1-5,TGTGCCAGCAGCGTAGAGGGGGATCAGCCCCAGCATTTT,CASSVEGDQPQHF
TRBV7-2,16,.,.,TRBJ1-3,TGTGCCAGCAGCTTCCGGGAATCGAGCTCTGGAAACACCATATATTTT,CASSFRESSSGNTIYF
TRBV5-6,17,.,.,TRBJ1-2,TGTGCCAGCAGCTTGGAAGGGGTCCGACAGCCCGAGTGGGGCTACACCTTC,CASSLEGVRQPEWGYTF
TRBV7-2,16,.,once,TRBJ2-1,TGTGCCAGCAGCTCGCGGGGACTTTTTTCCTACAATGAGCAGTTCTTC,CASSSRGLFSYNEQFF
TRBV29-1,12,TRBD1,.,TRBJ2-5,TGCAGCGTTGGGACAGGGAGAAAGACCCAGTACTTC,CSVGTGRKTQYF
TRBV2,14,.,.,TRBJ1-2,TGTGCCAGCAGTGATCGTGGACGGGGCTATGGCTACACCTTC,CASSDRGRGYGYTF
TRBV7-2,15,.,.,TRBJ2-1,TGTGCCAGCAGCCTCCAAGAGGGTCGGGGCAATGAGCAGTTCTTC,CASSLQEGRGNEQFF
TRBV27,15,TRBD1,.,TRBJ1-2,TGTGCCAGCAGTCCCTCGGGACAGACTAACTATGGCTACACCTTC,CASSPSGQTNYGYTF
TRBV29-1,10,.,.,TRBJ1-1,TGCAGCGTTTATGACACTGAAGCTTTCTTT,CSVYDTEAFF
TRBV28,20,TRBD2,.,TRBJ2-5,TGTGCCAGCAGTTTAAGACTACCGGGACTAGCGGGGGGGCCTCGAGTGACCCAGTACTTC,CASSLRLPGLAGGPRVTQYF
TRBV20-1,11,.,.,TRBJ2-5,TGCAGTGCCCCCGGGCAAGAGACCCAGTACTTC,CSAPGQETQYF
TRBV19,12,.,.,TRBJ1-1,TGTGCCAGTAGTATGTCCAGGGGTGAAGCTTTCTTT,CASSMSRGEAFF
TRBV7-9,14,.,.,TRBJ2-1,TGTGCCAGCAGCTTAGGCCGGGTCCAGGGTGAGCAGTTCTTC,CASSLGRVQGEQFF
TRBV7-9,14,.,.,TRBJ1-3,TGTGCCAGCAGCTTAGACAGGGAAGGAAACACCATATATTTT,CASSLDREGNTIYF
TRBV2,13,.,.,TRBJ1-4,TGTGCCAGCAGTGAGGGGGCGCGAGAAAAACTGTTTTTT,CASSEGAREKLFF